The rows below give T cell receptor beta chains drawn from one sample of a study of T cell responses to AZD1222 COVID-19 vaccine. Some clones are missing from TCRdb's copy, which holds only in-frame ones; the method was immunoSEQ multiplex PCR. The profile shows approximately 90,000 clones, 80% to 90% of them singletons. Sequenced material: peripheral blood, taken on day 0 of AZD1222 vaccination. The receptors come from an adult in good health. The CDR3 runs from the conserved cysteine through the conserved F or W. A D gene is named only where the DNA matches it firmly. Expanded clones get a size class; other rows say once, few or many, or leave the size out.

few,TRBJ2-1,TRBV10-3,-,TGTGCCATCAGTGATCCACTCGGGAGCTCCTACAATGAGCAGTTCTTC,CAISDPLGSSYNEQFF
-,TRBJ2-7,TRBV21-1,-,TGTGCCAGCAGCAATGACCAGAGGGACAGCTCCTACGAGCAGTACTTC,CASSNDQRDSSYEQYF
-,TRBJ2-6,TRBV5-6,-,TGTGCCAGCAGCTCCTACTCTGGGGCCAACGTCCTGACTTTC,CASSSYSGANVLTF
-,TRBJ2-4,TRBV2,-,TGTGCCAGCCTGTCGCCGGGCATTCAGTACTTC,CASLSPGIQYF
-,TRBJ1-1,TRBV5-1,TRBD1,TGCGCCAGCAGCCTAGGACAGGGGGTGGGTGCTTTCTTT,CASSLGQGVGAFF
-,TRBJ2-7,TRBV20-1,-,TGCAGTGCTAGTGCCCCACAGGACCTCTCCTACGAGCAGTACTTC,CSASAPQDLSYEQYF
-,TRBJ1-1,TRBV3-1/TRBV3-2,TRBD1,TGTGCCAGCAGGCCCGGACAGGGGGGTTTGGCTGAAGCTTTCTTT,CASRPGQGGLAEAFF
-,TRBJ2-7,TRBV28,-,TGTGCCAGCATGGGCAGGGGCTACGAGCAGTACTTC,CASMGRGYEQYF
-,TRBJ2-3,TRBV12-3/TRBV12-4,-,TGTGCCAGCAGTTTGAGCGGCGCAGATACGCAGTATTTT,CASSLSGADTQYF
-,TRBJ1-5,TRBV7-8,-,TGTGCCAGCAGCTTAGGGTTAAGGGTCCTCGATCAGCCCCAGCATTTT,CASSLGLRVLDQPQHF
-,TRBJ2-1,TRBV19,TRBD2,TGTGCCAGTAGTCCTCAGACTAGCGGGAGTAACTACAATGAGCAGTTCTTC,CASSPQTSGSNYNEQFF
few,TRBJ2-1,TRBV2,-,TGTGCCAGCAGTGAAATGGCTAGCCCCTACAATGAGCAGTTCTTC,CASSEMASPYNEQFF
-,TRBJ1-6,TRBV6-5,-,TGTGCTAGCAAGGAGGAAATCGGGGCAGATTCACCCCTCCACTTT,CASKEEIGADSPLHF
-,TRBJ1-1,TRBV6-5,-,TGTGCCAGCAGTTATATATCCTTGAACACTGAAGCTTTCTTT,CASSYISLNTEAFF
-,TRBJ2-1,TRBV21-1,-,TGTGCCAGCAGCGAGACTAGCGCCCCTAAGGAAAATGAGCAGTTCTTC,CASSETSAPKENEQFF
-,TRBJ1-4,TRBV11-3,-,TGTGCCAGCAGCATACTATACCGCTCCGGGGAAAAACTGTTTTTT,CASSILYRSGEKLFF
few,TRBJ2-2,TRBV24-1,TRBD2,TGTGCCACCAGTGATTGGAAGCGGGAGTTCGCCGGGGAGCTGTTTTTT,CATSDWKREFAGELFF
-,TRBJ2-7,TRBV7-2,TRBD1,TGTGCCAGCAGCTCTCGGACAGGGGGCCTAACCCGCTACGAGCAGTACTTC,CASSSRTGGLTRYEQYF
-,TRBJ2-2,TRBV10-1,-,TGCGCCAGCAGCGAGGGACGGTGTCGCCGCGAGGTAGCCGGGGAGCTGTTTTTT,CASSEGRCRREVAGELFF
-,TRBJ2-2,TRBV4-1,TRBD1,TGCGCCAGCAGCCGAGGACAGGGGCTCGGCACCGGGGAGCTGTTTTTT,CASSRGQGLGTGELFF
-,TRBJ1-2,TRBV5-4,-,TGTGCCAGCAGCTTCATTGGGGCCGGATATGGCTACACCTTC,CASSFIGAGYGYTF
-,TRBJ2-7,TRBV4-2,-,TGTGCCAGCAGCCAAGATATCCACGAGCAGTACTTC,CASSQDIHEQYF
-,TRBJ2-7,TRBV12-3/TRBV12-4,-,TGTGCCAGCAGAACGGGACCCTACGAGCAGTACTTC,CASRTGPYEQYF
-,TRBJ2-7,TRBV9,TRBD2,TGTGCCAGCAGCATCGGGACTAGCGGGATCTACGAGCAGTACTTC,CASSIGTSGIYEQYF
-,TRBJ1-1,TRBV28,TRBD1,TGTGCCAGCAGCATAACGGGACAGGGGGCCAGTGAAGCTTTCTTT,CASSITGQGASEAFF
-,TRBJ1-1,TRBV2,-,TGTGCCAGCAGGAGAAACATCCAAGAAGCTTTCTTT,CASRRNIQEAFF
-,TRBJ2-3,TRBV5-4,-,TGTGCCAGCAGCTTGAATACCGCGCAGTATTTT,CASSLNTAQYF
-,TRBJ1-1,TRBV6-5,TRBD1,TGTGCCAGCAAAGATGAGGGGGCTCGGGCTTTCTTT,CASKDEGARAFF
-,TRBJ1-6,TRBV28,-,TGTGCCAGCAGTCCACCGGGAGGGGATAATAATTCACCCCTCCACTTT,CASSPPGGDNNSPLHF
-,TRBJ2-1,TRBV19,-,TGTGCCAGTAGTCCAGCACAGGAGCTTTACAATGAGCAGTTCTTC,CASSPAQELYNEQFF
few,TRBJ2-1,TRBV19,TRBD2,TGTGCCACCAGTATAGCGGGAGTGTACAATGAGCAGTTCTTC,CATSIAGVYNEQFF
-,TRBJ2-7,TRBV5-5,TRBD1,TGTGCCAGCAGCACCGGGACAGTTATTCCCTACGAGCAGTACTTC,CASSTGTVIPYEQYF
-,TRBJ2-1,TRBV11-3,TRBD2,TGTGCCAGCAGCTTAAATAGCGGGGGCTCCTACAATGAGCAGTTCTTC,CASSLNSGGSYNEQFF
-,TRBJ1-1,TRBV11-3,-,TGTGCCAGCAGCTTAGATGTGAACACTGAAGCTTTCTTT,CASSLDVNTEAFF
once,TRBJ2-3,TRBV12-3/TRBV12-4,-,TGTGCCAGCGCACCCCGGCAGCCAGATACGCAGTATTTT,CASAPRQPDTQYF
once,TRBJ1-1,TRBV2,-,TGTGCCAGCAGTGCGAGTGAACAGGTCGCGGCTTTCTTT,CASSASEQVAAFF
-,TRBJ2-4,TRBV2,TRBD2,TGTGCCAGCAGGGGGACTAGCGGTGGAAACATTCAGTACTTC,CASRGTSGGNIQYF
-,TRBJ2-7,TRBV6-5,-,TGTGCCGGAGGGTGGCACCTTGGCGAGCAGTACTTC,CAGGWHLGEQYF
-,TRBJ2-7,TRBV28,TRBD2,TGTGCCAGCAGTGTAGCGGGAGGGCCGCCTGGCGAGCAGTACTTC,CASSVAGGPPGEQYF
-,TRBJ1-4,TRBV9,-,TGTGCCAGCACCGCGGGGAGGGGTGGAGATGAAAAACTGTTTTTT,CASTAGRGGDEKLFF
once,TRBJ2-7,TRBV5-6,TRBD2,TGTGCCAGCAGCTTGCGAGGGACTAGCGGATCCTACGAGCAGTACTTC,CASSLRGTSGSYEQYF
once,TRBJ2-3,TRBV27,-,TGTGCCAGCAGCCTAATGGCGGCGGGGACAGATACGCAGTATTTT,CASSLMAAGTDTQYF
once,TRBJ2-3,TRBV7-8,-,TGTGCCAGCAGCTTAGCGGGGACTTACAGCGGGGATACGCAGTATTTT,CASSLAGTYSGDTQYF
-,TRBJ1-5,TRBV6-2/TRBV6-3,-,TGTGCCAGCAGTTACTCGGTCGGGGAGTACTTCAATCAGCCCCAGCATTTT,CASSYSVGEYFNQPQHF
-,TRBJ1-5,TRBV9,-,TGTGCCAGCAGCGTAGGCCCCCTCAATCAGCCCCAGCATTTT,CASSVGPLNQPQHF
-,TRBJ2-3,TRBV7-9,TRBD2,TGTGCCAGCAGCCCCGGGGGCGGGAGGGCCATGGCAGATACGCAGTATTTT,CASSPGGGRAMADTQYF
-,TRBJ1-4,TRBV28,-,TGTGCCAGCGCCCGCGAGGTCAGGCAAGAAAAACTGTTTTTT,CASAREVRQEKLFF
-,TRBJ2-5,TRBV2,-,TGTGCCAGCAACCCTAAGGGCCCTCGGGAGACCCAGTACTTC,CASNPKGPRETQYF
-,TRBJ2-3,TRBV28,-,TGTGCCAGCAGTTTGTTGCTAGGAACAGATACGCAGTATTTT,CASSLLLGTDTQYF
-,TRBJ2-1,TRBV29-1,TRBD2,TGCAGCGTAGGAGGGACTAGCAAGTGGGATGAGCAGTTCTTC,CSVGGTSKWDEQFF
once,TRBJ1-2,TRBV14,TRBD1,TGTGCCAGCAGCCAAGAGGGACAGAAACGATCCTATGGCTACACCTTC,CASSQEGQKRSYGYTF
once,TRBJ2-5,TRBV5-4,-,TGTGCCAGCAGCACTGGAGCCTCCCAGTACTTC,CASSTGASQYF
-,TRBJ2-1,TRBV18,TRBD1,TGTGCCAGCTCCCCCGGGACAGCAAGCTCCTACAATGAGCAGTTCTTC,CASSPGTASSYNEQFF